The clone carrying this T cell receptor (beta chain) was found once. The data were obtained in a study of blood T cell repertoires in COVID-19. Overall study: COVID-19 samples collected from the United States, Italy and Spain covered acute and convalescent phases.

Original analysis: By means of reference gene primer amplification, nucleated cell counts were estimated. Here immunoSEQ multiplex PCR was the method, and the copy in TCRdb shows in-frame clones only, minus some. V and J calls and clone size are copied from that table; D and trimming were computed from the DNA. The repertoire holds a few hundred thousand clones, with around 79% as singletons. V lost 6 bases to trimming and J lost 10 bases, with 18 bases between them. Per the germline V gene, CDR1 is SQVTM and CDR2 is ANQGSEA. The CDR3 is made up of 12 amino acids. The receptor was isolated from a woman older than 75 with acute or convalescent COVID-19. The chain uses TRBV29-1 and TRBJ1-1, with unresolved D. Sequenced material: peripheral blood. The CDR3 nucleotides are TGCAGCGTGCGTTCAGACCGGGGAGGAGCTTTCTTT. Translated: CSVRSDRGGAFF.